This passage covers 20 T cell receptor beta chains from one sample sequenced in a study of tissue T cells after allogeneic stem cell transplantation (dated by TCRdb to 2021 to 2024). The library was prepared using the immunoSEQ multiplex PCR assay. Entries here come from immuneACCESS through TCRdb and include only in-frame sequences with V and J called. Some clones fail to appear in such tables; in the studies checked, an unresolved V gene covers under half of the shortfall, and the cause of the remainder is unknown. This sample has about 40,000 clones in its table, and 80% to 95% of those were observed once. The ten top clones hold about 3.8% of the sample. The time point tag for this specimen amounts to: recipient (host-origin) PBMCs collected before allo-HCT. The sequences come from blood, collected before transplantation. The receptors come from a woman aged 40 to 75 who later had graft-versus-host disease after an allogeneic stem cell transplant.

The V and J genes are TRBV20-1 and TRBJ1-4; D remains ambiguous. Germline V gene lookup returns CDR1 DFQATT and CDR2 SNEGSKA (reference sequence). V lost 3 bases to trimming and J lost 5 bases, with 4 bases between them. The CDR3 sequence is 11 residues long. The CDR3 nucleotides are TGCAGTGCTAGGGTCAATGAAAAACTGTTTTTT. Encoded protein: CSARVNEKLFF.

The chain joins TRBV7-9 to TRBJ2-3, with D uncertain. The ends were cut back, 1 base at V and 3 bases at J, with 8 bases in the middle. Germline CDR1 is SEHNR and CDR2 is FQNEAQ (reference sequence). The CDR3 has 14 amino acids. The CDR3, as DNA: TGTGCCAGCAGCTTAGGGGCTCATACAGATACGCAGTATTTT. As protein: CASSLGAHTDTQYF.

This clone was recorded only once. The V call is TRBV28, the J call TRBJ1-5; unclear D gene. Trimming removed 2 bases from V and 0 bases from J, with 8 bases in between. Germline lookup yields CDR1 MDHEN and CDR2 SYDVKM. The CDR3 has 15 amino acids. The CDR3 region has the DNA TGTGCCAGCAGTTTAAGACGCTATAGCAATCAGCCCCAGCATTTT. Translated, it gives CASSLRRYSNQPQHF.

The rearrangement uses TRBV28 and TRBJ2-7, with D hard to call. The CDR3 is 14 amino acids. CDR1 MDHEN and CDR2 SYDVKM come from the germline V gene. Trimming pared 3 bases from V and 4 bases from J, leaving 13 bases between. The CDR3 is CASSLRAQDYEQYF. The DNA for the CDR3 is TGTGCCAGCAGTTTGAGAGCTCAGGATTACGAGCAGTACTTC.

V and J are TRBV5-4 and TRBJ1-1; D call uncertain. The V and J ends lost 4 bases and 3 bases respectively, with 16 bases between them. Germline CDR1 SGHNT, CDR2 YYREEE (reference sequence). The CDR3 has 15 residues. CDR3: CASSGWVPGDTEAFF. In nucleotides, the CDR3 is TGTGCCAGCAGCGGCTGGGTCCCTGGGGACACTGAAGCTTTCTTT.

V is TRBV5-4 and J is TRBJ2-2; 8 nucleotides match TRBD2. V shed 1 base, J shed 6 bases, and the junction held 5 bases outside the gene matches. This CDR3 comprises 15 residues. CDR1 is SGHNT, CDR2 YYREEE, per germline (reference sequence). The CDR3 protein is CASSLISGSAGELFF. The CDR3 DNA sequence: TGTGCCAGCAGCTTGATAAGCGGGAGCGCCGGGGAGCTGTTTTTT.

This chain links TRBV11-2 with TRBJ2-7, with 11 bases fitting TRBD1. Germline CDR1 reads SGHAT; CDR2 reads FQNNGV. The junction had 5 bases not matched to a gene; V was cut back by 1 base and J by 6 bases. This CDR3 contains 15 residues. This chain's CDR3 is CASSLARGTGGEQYF. CDR3 DNA: TGTGCCAGCAGCTTAGCGAGGGGGACAGGGGGCGAGCAGTACTTC.

The chain combines TRBV29-1 with TRBJ2-3; D gene unclear. The V and J ends lost 1 base and 3 bases respectively, with 5 bases between them. Germline CDR1 reads SQVTM; CDR2 reads ANQGSEA. This CDR3 has 12 residues. CDR3 bases: TGCAGCGTTGAAGGGGGAACAGATACGCAGTATTTT. It yields the protein CSVEGGTDTQYF.

The chain recombines TRBV5-1 with TRBJ2-5; TRBD1 is a possible D gene (6 bases). CDR3 length equals 15 residues. Deletions cut 4 bases from V and 4 bases from J, with 17 bases between. Germline V lookup: CDR1 SGHRS, CDR2 YFSETQ. The CDR3 DNA sequence: TGCGCCAGCAGCCAATCCGGGACATTCGGAGAGACCCAGTACTTC. Its protein is CASSQSGTFGETQYF.

The chain has TRBV5-1 and TRBJ2-3; 14 nucleotides agree with TRBD2. V dropped 4 bases and J dropped 1; count of bases not matched to a gene: 2. This CDR3 has 16 amino acids. The germline V gene has CDR1 SGHRS and CDR2 YFSETQ. As DNA, the CDR3 is TGCGCCAGCAGCAGACTAGCGGGAGGGGGCACAGATACGCAGTATTTT. Its protein product is CASSRLAGGGTDTQYF.

The chain uses TRBV15 and TRBJ1-2; 9 bases are a match to TRBD1. The V gene end was trimmed by 6 bases and the J gene end by 7 bases; junction bases not matched to a gene: 6. The CDR3 is 13 amino acids. CDR1 LNHNV and CDR2 YYDKDF come from the germline V gene (reference sequence). In DNA, the CDR3 is TGTGCCACCAGACCGGACAGGGGAATTGGCTACACCTTC. It translates to CATRPDRGIGYTF.

A single count supports this clone. V and J are TRBV27 and TRBJ2-1, with D possibly matching TRBD2 (6 bases). Trimming removed 3 bases at V and 0 bases at J, with 12 bases between. The CDR3 loop spans 16 amino acids. Germline CDR1 and CDR2: MNHEY and SMNVEV (reference sequence). The CDR3 protein is CASSFVGGSSYNEQFF. DNA of the CDR3: TGTGCCAGCAGTTTCGTTGGGGGGAGCTCCTACAATGAGCAGTTCTTC.

This chain uses TRBV18 with TRBJ2-1, with 8 bases that match TRBD1. The CDR3 totals 15 residues. Trimming at V came to 3 bases and at J to 2 bases, leaving 3 bases not matched to a gene. Germline-derived CDR1 and CDR2 are KGHSH and LQKENI. The CDR3 region has the DNA TGTGCCAGCTCACCGGACAGGGTGACCTACAATGAGCAGTTCTTC. It is translated as CASSPDRVTYNEQFF.

This sequence joins TRBV18 and TRBJ2-7; D unclear. V gave up 2 bases and J gave up 6 bases, with 11 bases separating them. This CDR3 contains 13 residues. The germline V gene encodes CDR1 KGHSH and CDR2 LQKENI. The CDR3 DNA follows: TGTGCCAGCTCACCAGGTCTGGACCTCGAGCAGTACTTC. As protein: CASSPGLDLEQYF.

J is TRBJ2-5 and V is TRBV19, with TRBD1 matching 7 bases. The ends lost 8 bases at V and 4 bases at J; junction bases unmatched: 7. CDR1 and CDR2 from the germline V gene are LNHDA and SQIVND (reference sequence). The CDR3 spans 13 residues. The CDR3 loop is CASSRRDRETQYF. The CDR3 region has the DNA TGTGCCAGTTCCCGCCGGGACAGAGAGACCCAGTACTTC.

The V gene is TRBV24-1, the J gene TRBJ1-6; D is ambiguous. CDR1 KGHDR and CDR2 SFDVKD come from the germline V gene. Trimming pared 4 bases from V and 0 bases from J, leaving 18 bases between. This CDR3 is 19 amino acids long. CDR3: CATSDPTKADHSYNSPLHF. The CDR3 bases are TGTGCCACCAGTGACCCTACGAAGGCAGATCACTCCTATAATTCACCCCTCCACTTT.

V usage is TRBV18 and J usage is TRBJ1-4; D gene uncertain. This CDR3 region has 15 residues. V was clipped by 2 bases and J by 0 bases, with 7 bases between them. Germline V CDR1 and CDR2: KGHSH, LQKENI. The CDR3 loop reads CASSPLGTTNEKLFF. As DNA, the CDR3 is TGTGCCAGCTCACCATTGGGGACAACTAATGAAAAACTGTTTTTT.

The V call is TRBV7-6, the J call TRBJ1-2; 9 nucleotides agree with TRBD1. Germline CDR1 and CDR2: SGHVS and FNYEAQ. This CDR3 comprises 14 residues. After removal of 5 bases from V and 7 bases from J, the junction contained 8 bases not matched to a gene. DNA of the CDR3: TGTGCCAGCAGCCGGGACAGGGTACAGCGTGGCTACACCTTC. Translating it yields CASSRDRVQRGYTF.

The chain is built from TRBV23-1 and TRBJ2-4; 7 nucleotides match TRBD2. TRBV23-1 counts as an open reading frame of uncertain function. This CDR3 is 16 amino acids long. The junction had 11 bases not matched to a gene; V was cut back by 4 bases and J by 5 bases. As DNA, the CDR3 is TGCGCCAGCAGTCCAGATCCGTCGGGGAGGGAAAACATTCAGTACTTC. This codes for CASSPDPSGRENIQYF.

The chain combines TRBV15 with TRBJ2-3, with 12 bases that match TRBD2. The CDR3 consists of 17 residues. V dropped 4 bases and J dropped 0; count of bases not matched to a gene: 5. Germline V gene lookup returns CDR1 LNHNV and CDR2 YYDKDF (reference sequence). The CDR3 sequence is CATSKKTSGRSTDTQYF. DNA for the CDR3: TGTGCCACCAGCAAGAAGACTAGCGGGAGAAGCACAGATACGCAGTATTTT.